This T cell receptor beta chain is from a study of blood T cell repertoires in COVID-19. The V and J ends lost 2 bases and 0 bases, in that order; junction bases with no gene match: 7. The germline gives CDR1 MNHNS, CDR2 SASEGT. The CDR3 contains 16 residues. The data were produced by immunoSEQ multiplex PCR, yet TCRdb's version contains in-frame clones alone and is incomplete. Of more than 110,000 clones in the sample, 86% were seen once. Sequences were obtained from PBMCs or T cells enriched from blood (not recorded which). This sequence originates from a man aged 45-65 years who had recovered from COVID-19. The chain links TRBV6-1 to TRBJ2-7; 7 bases are a match to TRBD2. CDR3 residues: CASSEPGGGSSYEQYF. The CDR3, as DNA: TGTGCCAGCAGTGAACCTGGCGGGGGTAGCTCCTACGAGCAGTACTTC.